The 24 T cell receptor beta chains below were found in one sample sequenced in a study of T cells in localized non-small cell lung cancer. Profiled with immunoSEQ multiplex PCR; TCRdb holds only in-frame clones, not every one. This table has more than 15,000 clones, about 85% appearing once. The sequencing here drew on peripheral blood, taken before any cancer treatment. The receptors were sampled from a male donor at least 60 years old with stage I lung adenocarcinoma.

This clone was counted once. The V gene is TRBV7-2, the J gene TRBJ2-3, with D perhaps matching TRBD2 (6 bases). CDR3 length: 13 residues. In germline, CDR1 is SGHTA, CDR2 FQGNSA. Trimming cost V 5 bases and J 6 bases, with 12 bases left between them. The CDR3 here is CASSPGAIDTQYF. The CDR3 coding sequence is TGTGCCAGCAGCCCGGGAGCTATTGATACGCAGTATTTT.

The rearrangement links TRBV10-1 to TRBJ2-7, with D hard to call. Germline CDR1 WNHNN, CDR2 SYGVQD (reference sequence). CDR3 length equals 12 residues. V was clipped by 3 bases and J by 2 bases, with 5 bases between them. The DNA for the CDR3 is TGCGCCAGCAGTGAAGTGCCCTACGAGCAGTACTTC. It yields the protein CASSEVPYEQYF.

This chain links TRBV28 with TRBJ2-1, with D possibly matching TRBD2 (5 bases). The CDR3 contains 18 residues. Germline V gene data show CDR1 as MDHEN and CDR2 as SYDVKM. The V end was cut by 5 bases, the J end by 4 bases, with 24 bases between. CDR3: CASSTYLWEWGEYNEQFF. In DNA, the CDR3 is TGTGCCAGCAGTACCTATCTCTGGGAGTGGGGAGAATACAATGAGCAGTTCTTC.

V is TRBV5-1 and J is TRBJ2-7, with 7 bases that match TRBD1. The CDR3 is 15 residues long. The junction had 7 bases not matched to a gene; V was cut back by 1 base and J by 3 bases. Germline values: CDR1 SGHRS, CDR2 YFSETQ. CDR3 nucleotides: TGCGCCAGCAGCTTGAGTGGTGACAGGGTCTACGAGCAGTACTTC. Translating it yields CASSLSGDRVYEQYF. Full variable domain (missing parts from reference TRBV5-1 and TRBJ2-7): KAGVTQTPRYLIKTRGQQVTLSCSPISGHRSVSWYQQTPGQGLQFLFEYFSETQRNKGNFPGRFSGRQFSNSRSEMNVSTLELGDSALYLCASSLSGDRVYEQYFGPGTRLTVT.

This clone was seen just once. The chain has TRBV5-1 and TRBJ1-3; no reliable D call. Per the germline V gene, CDR1 is SGHRS and CDR2 is YFSETQ. Trimming pared 0 bases from V and 0 bases from J, leaving 10 bases between. The length of the CDR3 is 16 residues. CDR3 in DNA: TGCGCCAGCAGCTTGGCGGGAGGATCCTCTGGAAACACCATATATTTT. It encodes CASSLAGGSSGNTIYF.

A remark on this clone: At one boundary the junction diverges from the germline segment, which might be a read error. This rearrangement joins TRBV5-1 to TRBJ2-7; D tentatively fits TRBD1 or TRBD2 (6 bases each). CDR1 and CDR2 (germline): SGHRS, YFSETQ. This CDR3 region has 15 residues. In DNA, the CDR3 is TGCGCCAGCAGCTTGGCTCGGGGGCTACTCTACAAGCAGTACTTC. This encodes CASSLARGLLYKQYF.

This clone was counted once. The chain has TRBV5-1 and TRBJ1-2, with D perhaps matching TRBD1 (5 bases). CDR1 is SGHRS, CDR2 YFSETQ, per germline. V shed 5 bases and J shed 4 bases, with 15 bases lying between them. CDR3 length equals 14 residues. The CDR3 protein is CASRRGPEAYGYTF. CDR3 nucleotides: TGCGCCAGCAGAAGGGGCCCAGAGGCCTATGGCTACACCTTC.

This chain connects TRBV14 to TRBJ2-5; TRBD2 matches at 10 bases. The CDR3 contains 16 residues. Germline assignment: CDR1 SGHDN and CDR2 FVKESK. The junction had 5 bases not matched to a gene; V was cut back by 0 bases and J by 4 bases. CDR3 sequence (DNA): TGTGCCAGCAGCCAAGATTACACTAGCGGGACAGAGACCCAGTACTTC. Its protein is CASSQDYTSGTETQYF. Based on the CDR3 plus reference TRBV14 and TRBJ2-5, the full variable domain is EAGVTQFPSHSVIEKGQTVTLRCDPISGHDNLYWYRRVMGKEIKFLLHFVKESKQDESGMPNNRFLAERTGGTYSTLKVQPAELEDSGVYFCASSQDYTSGTETQYFGPGTRLLVL.

This clone came up once. CDR3 coding DNA: TGTGCCAGCAGCGGACAGGGTAATGGCTACACCTTC. Translation gives CASSGQGNGYTF. The chain combines TRBV9 with TRBJ1-2, with 7 positions matching TRBD1. V shed 3 bases and J 6 bases; nucleotides not matched to a gene: 2. The CDR3 runs 12 residues. Germline V gene sequence: CDR1 SGDLS, CDR2 YYNGEE.

The gene calls are TRBV28 and TRBJ1-2; 7 bases are shared with TRBD1. The germline gives CDR1 MDHEN, CDR2 SYDVKM. The CDR3 covers 16 residues. The V gene end was trimmed by 3 bases and the J gene end by 4 bases; junction bases not matched to a gene: 11. The CDR3 DNA reads TGTGCCAGCAGTTTTGGGGACAGATGGAACCCCTATGGCTACACCTTC. It codes for CASSFGDRWNPYGYTF.

The chain combines TRBV7-2 with TRBJ1-2; D not resolved. There are 13 residues in the CDR3. Trimming took off 5 bases at V and 4 bases at J, with 11 bases between the two ends. Germline V gene data show CDR1 as SGHTA and CDR2 as FQGNSA. The CDR3 loop reads CASSLPDTYGYTF. As DNA, the CDR3 is TGTGCCAGCAGCCTGCCCGACACCTATGGCTACACCTTC.

The chain uses TRBV19 and TRBJ2-7; D may be TRBD1 (6 bases). V lost 5 bases to trimming and J lost 2 bases, with 13 bases between them. Germline-derived CDR1 and CDR2 are LNHDA and SQIVND (reference sequence). This CDR3 is built from 14 residues. The chain's CDR3 is CASSQTGSTYEQYF. CDR3 nucleotide sequence: TGTGCCAGTAGTCAGACAGGATCTACCTACGAGCAGTACTTC.

The chain links TRBV7-9 to TRBJ1-2; no clear D gene. V was trimmed by 5 bases and J by 6 bases, leaving 10 bases between them. CDR1 is SEHNR and CDR2 is FQNEAQ in the germline V gene (reference sequence). The CDR3 loop spans 12 amino acids. The CDR3 here is CASSRSTDGYTF. CDR3 nucleotides: TGTGCCAGCAGCCGATCGACGGATGGCTACACCTTC.

V is TRBV6-1 and J is TRBJ1-5; D call uncertain. Deletions cut 3 bases from V and 0 bases from J, with 9 bases between. CDR3 length equals 15 residues. Germline values: CDR1 MNHNS, CDR2 SASEGT. The CDR3: CASSDAPYSNQPQHF. The DNA of the CDR3 is TGTGCCAGCAGTGACGCACCTTATAGCAATCAGCCCCAGCATTTT.

Details on this clone: The junction shows a germline mismatch at one end, possibly a read error. CDR3 in DNA: TGTGTCAGCAGCAGGGGGCGGGAGACCCAGTACTTC. Translating it yields CVSSRGRETQYF. The chain carries TRBV2 and TRBJ2-5, with 8 nucleotides matching TRBD1. Germline V gene lookup returns CDR1 SNHLY and CDR2 FYNNEI. The CDR3 has 12 amino acids.

V usage is TRBV5-1 and J usage is TRBJ2-5; 7 nucleotides agree with TRBD2. V trimming: 8 bases; J trimming: 1 base; junction bases outside the gene matches: 5. Germline V CDR1 and CDR2: SGHRS, YFSETQ. This CDR3 comprises 13 residues. For the CDR3, the DNA is TGCGCCAGTAAAGCGGGGACCCAAGAGACCCAGTACTTC. Its protein is CASKAGTQETQYF.

The rearrangement links TRBV19 to TRBJ1-1, with D tentatively TRBD1 (6 bases). The CDR3 extends over 14 amino acids. CDR1 and CDR2 (germline): LNHDA, SQIVND (reference sequence). The V gene lost 4 bases and the J gene lost 0 bases, with 9 bases spanning the gap. For the CDR3, the DNA is TGTGCCAGTAGTAAGGGGGTCATGAACACTGAAGCTTTCTTT. Its protein is CASSKGVMNTEAFF. Drawing the rest from reference TRBV19 and TRBJ1-1, the complete variable domain is DGGITQSPKYLFRKEGQNVTLSCEQNLNHDAMYWYRQDPGQGLRLIYYSQIVNDFQKGDIAEGYSVSREKKESFPLTVTSAQKNPTAFYLCASSKGVMNTEAFFGQGTRLTVV.

The chain links TRBV12-2 to TRBJ1-6. TRBV12-2 is a known pseudogene. This CDR3 is built from 13 residues. The CDR3 protein is CATGGGGGSPLHF. The CDR3 region has the DNA TGTGCAACCGGGGGAGGGGGCGGTTCACCCCTCCACTTT.

The J gene is TRBJ1-5, the V gene TRBV6-1; unclear D gene. Trimming removed 3 bases from V and 2 bases from J, with 11 bases in between. The CDR3 spans 15 residues. Looked up from germline, CDR1 is MNHNS and CDR2 is SASEGT. DNA of the CDR3: TGTGCCAGCAGTGAGTCCCCGATGGGCAATCAGCCCCAGCATTTT. Amino acids: CASSESPMGNQPQHF.

The chain links TRBV10-1 to TRBJ2-3, with 7 bases lining up with TRBD2. CDR1 and CDR2 from the germline V gene are WNHNN and SYGVQD (reference sequence). The ends lost 6 bases at V and 0 bases at J; junction bases unmatched: 6. The CDR3 runs to 15 residues. The DNA of the CDR3 is TGCGCCAGCAGCAGCGGGGTTAGTAGCACAGATACGCAGTATTTT. Protein: CASSSGVSSTDTQYF.

In the case of this clone: The junction and the germline gene differ at one end; a read error may be behind it. This chain joins TRBV7-8 and TRBJ2-1, with TRBD2 matching 11 bases. From germline, CDR1 is SGHVS and CDR2 FQNEAQ. CDR3 length equals 16 residues. CDR3 sequence: CASSLAPSGGNNGQFF. Written as DNA, the CDR3 is TGTGCCAGCAGCTTAGCGCCTAGCGGGGGGAACAATGGGCAGTTCTTC.

This chain links TRBV7-6 with TRBJ2-3, with D tentatively TRBD1 or TRBD2 (5 bases each). V gave up 3 bases and J gave up 6 bases, with 13 bases separating them. CDR1 SGHVS and CDR2 FNYEAQ come from the germline V gene. The CDR3 length is 14 residues. CDR3 coding DNA: TGTGCCAGCAGCTTTGGGGGTACTATTGATACGCAGTATTTT. Residues: CASSFGGTIDTQYF. Supplemented by reference TRBV7-6 and TRBJ2-3, the full variable domain reads GAGVSQSPRYKVTKRGQDVALRCDPISGHVSLYWYRQALGQGPEFLTYFNYEAQQDKSGLPNDRFSAERPEGSISTLTIQRTEQRDSAMYRCASSFGGTIDTQYFGPGTRLTVL.

The CDR3 nucleotides read TGTGCCAGCAGTGGAGGGGGGAGCTCCTACAATGAGCAGTTCTTC. It yields the protein CASSGGGSSYNEQFF. The V gene is TRBV6-1, the J gene TRBJ2-1; D assignment may be TRBD1 or TRBD2 (6 bases each). V lost 4 bases and J 0 bases, leaving 10 bases between the germline ends. The V gene's germline CDR1 is MNHNS and CDR2 SASEGT. This CDR3 is built from 15 residues.

The chain joins TRBV7-2 to TRBJ2-5; tentatively, D is TRBD1 or TRBD2 (6 bases each). Germline values: CDR1 SGHTA, CDR2 FQGNSA. The CDR3 loop spans 14 amino acids. V lost 4 bases and J lost 5, with 14 bases in between. The DNA for the CDR3 is TGTGCCAGCAGCTCTCGGGGGCTCGGGGAGACCCAGTACTTC. It encodes CASSSRGLGETQYF.